This TCR beta chain was sequenced in a study of cytomegalovirus exposure and HLA in healthy donors. The germline gives CDR1 KGHSH, CDR2 LQKENI. The CDR3 extends over 16 amino acids. V was clipped by 1 base and J by 7 bases, with 19 bases between them. The PCR was carried out with 60 Vbeta primers and 13 Jbeta primers. Measured with immunoSEQ multiplex PCR; TCRdb has only the in-frame clones, and not every one. The sample yields roughly 200,000 clones, roughly 85% seen once. A remark on this clone: No antigen is known for it.

General study findings and limits: A likely sequencing artifact accounted for one observed cluster of highly shared sequence variants.

The sample was PBMCs. V is TRBV18 and J is TRBJ2-5, with a tentative D call TRBD1 (5 bases). This TCR was sampled from a woman between 50 and 59 years old in good health and CMV-seronegative. The CDR3 spells CASSPRSVTALGTQYF. As DNA, the CDR3 is TGTGCCAGCTCACCACGGAGTGTGACAGCCCTAGGGACCCAGTACTTC.